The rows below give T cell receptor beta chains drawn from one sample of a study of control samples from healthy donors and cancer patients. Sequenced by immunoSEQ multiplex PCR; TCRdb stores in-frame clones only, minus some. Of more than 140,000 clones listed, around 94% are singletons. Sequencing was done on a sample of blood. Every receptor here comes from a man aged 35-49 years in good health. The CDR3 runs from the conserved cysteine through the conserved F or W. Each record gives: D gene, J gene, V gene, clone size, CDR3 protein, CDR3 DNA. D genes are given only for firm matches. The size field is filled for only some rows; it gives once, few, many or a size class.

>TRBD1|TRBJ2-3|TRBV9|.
CASSPRAWDRVTDTQYF
TGTGCCAGCAGCCCTAGGGCATGGGACAGGGTTACAGATACGCAGTATTTT
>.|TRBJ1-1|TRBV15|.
CATSREGRNTEAFF
TGTGCCACCAGCAGAGAGGGCAGGAACACTGAAGCTTTCTTT
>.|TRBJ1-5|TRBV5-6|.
CASSWGLNQPQHF
TGTGCCAGCAGCTGGGGTCTTAATCAGCCCCAGCATTTT
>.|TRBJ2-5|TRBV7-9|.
CASSIPAGETQYF
TGTGCCAGCAGCATCCCCGCAGGGGAGACCCAGTACTTC
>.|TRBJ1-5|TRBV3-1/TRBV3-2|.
CASSPTGSNQPQHF
TGTGCCAGCAGCCCTACGGGGTCCAATCAGCCCCAGCATTTT
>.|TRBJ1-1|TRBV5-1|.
CASSPAWGGNTEAFF
TGCGCCAGCAGCCCCGCTTGGGGGGGGAACACTGAAGCTTTCTTT
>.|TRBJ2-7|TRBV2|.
CASRPPWGHEQYF
TGTGCCAGCAGACCTCCTTGGGGCCACGAGCAGTACTTC
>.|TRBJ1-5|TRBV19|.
CASRQRTYSNQPQHF
TGTGCCAGTCGGCAGCGAACGTATAGCAATCAGCCCCAGCATTTT
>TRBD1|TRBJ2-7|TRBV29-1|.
CSVGTAYEQYF
TGCAGCGTGGGGACAGCCTACGAGCAGTACTTC
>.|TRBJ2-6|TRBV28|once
CASTRDTLSSGANVLTF
TGTGCCAGCACCCGGGACACACTTAGCTCTGGGGCCAACGTCCTGACTTTC
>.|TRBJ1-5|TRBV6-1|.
CASSELWEANQPQHF
TGTGCCAGCAGTGAACTTTGGGAAGCGAATCAGCCCCAGCATTTT
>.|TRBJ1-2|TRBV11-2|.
CASSLDLLQGDGYTF
TGTGCCAGCAGCTTAGATCTTCTTCAAGGGGATGGCTACACCTTC
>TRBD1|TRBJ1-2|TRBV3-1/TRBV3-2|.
CASSQDGDRAYYGYTF
TGTGCCAGCAGCCAAGATGGGGACAGGGCATACTATGGCTACACCTTC
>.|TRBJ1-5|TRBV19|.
CASSIGHTGGHQPQHF
TGTGCCAGTAGTATAGGGCACACCGGAGGGCATCAGCCCCAGCATTTT
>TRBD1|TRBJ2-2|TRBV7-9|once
CASSLSRGHGELFF
TGTGCCAGCAGCTTAAGTAGGGGGCACGGGGAGCTGTTTTTT
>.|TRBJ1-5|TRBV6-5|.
CANQDYQPQHF
TGTGCCAATCAGGACTATCAGCCCCAGCATTTT
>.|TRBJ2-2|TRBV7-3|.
CASSLSGPGELFF
TGTGCCAGCAGCTTATCCGGTCCCGGGGAGCTGTTTTTT
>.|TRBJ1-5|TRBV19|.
CASSIWFGEKQPQHF
TGTGCCAGTAGTATATGGTTTGGGGAAAAACAGCCCCAGCATTTT
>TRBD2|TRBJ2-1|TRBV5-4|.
CASSRTSNEQFF
TGTGCCAGCAGCCGGACTAGCAATGAGCAGTTCTTC
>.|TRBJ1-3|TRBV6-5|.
CASSSWGGNTIYF
TGTGCCAGCAGTTCCTGGGGGGGAAACACCATATATTTT
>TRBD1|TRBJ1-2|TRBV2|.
CASSEEGGRVHGYTF
TGTGCCAGCAGTGAAGAAGGGGGCAGAGTCCATGGCTACACCTTC
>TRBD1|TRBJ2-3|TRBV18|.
CASSPLGQTADTQYF
TGTGCCAGCTCACCGCTGGGACAGACAGCCGATACGCAGTATTTT
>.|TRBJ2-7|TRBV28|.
CASSLVGTYEQYF
TGTGCCAGCAGTTTGGTTGGTACGTACGAGCAGTACTTC
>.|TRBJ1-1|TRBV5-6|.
CASSVGQENTEAFF
TGTGCCAGCAGCGTCGGACAAGAGAACACTGAAGCTTTCTTT
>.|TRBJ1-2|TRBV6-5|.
CASSMGGYGYTF
TGTGCCAGCAGTATGGGGGGTTATGGCTACACCTTC
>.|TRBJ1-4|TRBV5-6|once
CASSTGPAANEKLFF
TGTGCCAGCAGCACAGGGCCAGCCGCTAATGAAAAACTGTTTTTT
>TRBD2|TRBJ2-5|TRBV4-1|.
CASSQGLLREGRGETQYF
TGCGCCAGCAGCCAAGGGCTTTTGCGGGAGGGCCGAGGAGAGACCCAGTACTTC
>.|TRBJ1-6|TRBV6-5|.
CASSWTTGRSSPLHF
TGTGCCAGCAGTTGGACTACAGGGAGGTCTTCACCCCTCCACTTT
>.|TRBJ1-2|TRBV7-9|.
CASSRGGGIPPTLNYGYTF
TGTGCCAGCAGCAGGGGAGGAGGGATCCCGCCGACCCTTAACTATGGCTACACCTTC
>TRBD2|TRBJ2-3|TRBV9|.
CASSKGLATPTDTQYF
TGTGCCAGCAGTAAGGGACTAGCCACCCCCACAGATACGCAGTATTTT
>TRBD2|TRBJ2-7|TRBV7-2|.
CASSLGIGGGLISYEQYF
TGTGCCAGCAGCTTAGGGATCGGGGGGGGCCTAATCTCCTACGAGCAGTACTTC
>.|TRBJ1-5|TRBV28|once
CASSFGGQPQHF
TGTGCCAGCAGTTTTGGAGGTCAGCCCCAGCATTTT
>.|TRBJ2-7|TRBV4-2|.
CASSPTGTYEQYF
TGTGCCAGCAGCCCTACAGGGACCTACGAGCAGTACTTC
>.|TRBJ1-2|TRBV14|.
CASSQGTGYGYTF
TGTGCCAGCAGCCAAGGTACCGGTTATGGCTACACCTTC
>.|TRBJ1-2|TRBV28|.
CASSGRSKYGYTF
TGTGCCAGCAGTGGCAGGAGTAAATACGGCTACACCTTC
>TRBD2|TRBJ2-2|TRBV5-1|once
CASSLGGTSGTGELFF
TGCGCCAGCAGCTTGGGGGGGACTAGCGGAACCGGGGAGCTGTTTTTT
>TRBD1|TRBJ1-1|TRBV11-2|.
CASSRHSQGAAPEAFF
TGTGCCAGCAGCCGACACTCACAGGGGGCTGCCCCTGAAGCTTTCTTT
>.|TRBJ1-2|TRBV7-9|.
CASSSSGGLYGYTF
TGTGCCAGCAGCTCTAGTGGGGGTCTATATGGCTACACCTTC
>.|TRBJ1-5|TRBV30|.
CAWSPDSNQPQHF
TGTGCCTGGAGTCCGGACAGTAATCAGCCCCAGCATTTT
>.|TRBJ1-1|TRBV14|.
CASSQDWGEAFF
TGTGCCAGCAGCCAAGATTGGGGGGAAGCTTTCTTT
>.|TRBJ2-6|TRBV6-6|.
CASSPTGTGANVLTF
TGTGCCAGCAGTCCTACAGGGACTGGGGCCAACGTCCTGACTTTC
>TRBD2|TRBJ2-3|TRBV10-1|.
CASSPGTSGRSTDTQYF
TGCGCCAGCAGTCCCGGGACTAGCGGGAGGAGCACAGATACGCAGTATTTT
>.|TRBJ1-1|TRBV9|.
CASSSRDGTTNTEAFF
TGTGCCAGCAGCTCCCGGGACGGTACAACGAACACTGAAGCTTTCTTT
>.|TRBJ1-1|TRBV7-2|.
CASSPPDRSFEAFF
TGTGCCAGCAGCCCCCCCGACAGGTCTTTTGAAGCTTTCTTT